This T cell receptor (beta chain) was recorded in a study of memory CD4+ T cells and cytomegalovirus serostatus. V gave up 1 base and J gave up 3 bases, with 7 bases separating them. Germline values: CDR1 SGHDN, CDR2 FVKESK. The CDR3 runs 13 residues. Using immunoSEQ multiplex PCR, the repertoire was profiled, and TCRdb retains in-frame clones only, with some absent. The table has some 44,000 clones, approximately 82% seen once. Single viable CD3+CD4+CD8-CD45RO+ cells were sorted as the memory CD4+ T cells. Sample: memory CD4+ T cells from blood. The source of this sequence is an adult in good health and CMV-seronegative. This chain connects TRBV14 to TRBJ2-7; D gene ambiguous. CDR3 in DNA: TGTGCCAGCAGCCAAGGTGTTTTCTACGAGCAGTACTTC. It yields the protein CASSQGVFYEQYF. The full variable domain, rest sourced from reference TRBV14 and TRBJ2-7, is EAGVTQFPSHSVIEKGQTVTLRCDPISGHDNLYWYRRVMGKEIKFLLHFVKESKQDESGMPNNRFLAERTGGTYSTLKVQPAELEDSGVYFCASSQGVFYEQYFGPGTRLTVT.